Each of the 14 T cell receptor beta chains below was sequenced from the same sample in a study of T-cell memory formation after mild COVID-19. MiXCR was run by TCRdb on the 5' RACE reads, yielding one entry per CDR3 protein. Of 110,000 or so distinct CDR3 sequences in the sample, approximately 22% were seen once. Input material: PBMCs or a T cell subset sorted from them (not recorded which). The receptors here all came from a man between 18 and 35 years old who had mild COVID-19 (a few samples of this study predate the infection). Cell type and time point are not known.

The gene calls are TRBV14 and TRBJ2-3; D gene uncertain. V lost 2 bases and J lost 9, with 9 bases in between. CDR3 length: 12 amino acids. Germline V gene data show CDR1 as SGHDN and CDR2 as FVKESK. The CDR3 region is CASSQSAPTQYF. In nucleotides, the CDR3 is TGTGCCAGCAGCCAATCTGCGCCGACGCAGTATTTT.

The chain recombines TRBV4-1 with TRBJ2-1; D is perhaps TRBD1 (6 bases). Germline loops: CDR1 MGHRA, CDR2 YSYEKL. With 2 bases removed from V and 0 bases from J, the gap between germline ends came to 11 bases. This CDR3 comprises 16 residues. This chain's CDR3 is CASSQTGTNSYNEQFF. CDR3 nucleotides: TGCGCCAGCAGCCAAACCGGGACAAACTCCTACAATGAGCAGTTCTTC.

This clonotype turned up a few times. The rearrangement joins TRBV2 to TRBJ2-4, with TRBD2 as a possible D gene (6 bases). V lost 8 bases to trimming and J lost 0 bases, with 11 bases between them. This CDR3 region has 14 residues. Germline CDR1 and CDR2: SNHLY and FYNNEI. The CDR3 protein is CASVGGLAKNIQYF. CDR3 DNA sequence: TGTGCCAGCGTGGGGGGACTAGCCAAAAACATTCAGTACTTC. Supplemented by reference TRBV2 and TRBJ2-4, the full variable domain reads EPEVTQTPSHQVTQMGQEVILRCVPISNHLYFYWYRQILGQKVEFLVSFYNNEISEKSEIFDDQFSVERPDGSNFTLKIRSTKLEDSAMYFCASVGGLAKNIQYFGAGTRLSVL.

The chain recombines TRBV5-1 with TRBJ2-6; 8 bases match TRBD1. The CDR3 contains 17 residues. Germline V gene sequence: CDR1 SGHRS, CDR2 YFSETQ. V was clipped by 0 bases and J by 0 bases; unmatched bases: 2. DNA for the CDR3: TGCGCCAGCAGCTTGGACAGGGGGTACTCTGGGGCCAACGTCCTGACTTTC. This gives the protein CASSLDRGYSGANVLTF.

V is TRBV6-5 and J is TRBJ1-2; the D gene is possibly TRBD1 (5 bases). The V gene's germline CDR1 is MNHEY and CDR2 SVGAGI. Trimming removed 0 bases from V and 6 bases from J, with 14 bases in between. There are 15 residues in the CDR3. The CDR3 sequence: CASSYSSVTADGYTF. As DNA, the CDR3 is TGTGCCAGCAGTTACTCGAGTGTGACAGCTGATGGCTACACCTTC.

The chain uses TRBV7-9 and TRBJ2-1; 7 nucleotides align to TRBD1. Germline V CDR1 and CDR2: SEHNR, FQNEAQ (reference sequence). V lost 7 bases and J lost 3; bases outside the gene matches: 9. This CDR3 contains 15 residues. The CDR3 bases are TGTGCCAGCAACACGGGGTACAGGGGCTACAATGAGCAGTTCTTC. It specifies CASNTGYRGYNEQFF.

The V and J genes are TRBV7-9 and TRBJ2-2; perhaps TRBD2 as D (6 bases). CDR1 is SEHNR, CDR2 FQNEAQ, per germline (reference sequence). Between the trimmed V and J ends, which lost 5 bases and 2 bases, there was a span of 12 bases. The CDR3 is made up of 15 amino acids. The CDR3: CASSPRGVNTGELFF. The CDR3 nucleotides read TGTGCCAGCAGCCCCCGCGGGGTTAACACCGGGGAGCTGTTTTTT.

There are a few counts of this clonotype. J is TRBJ2-3 and V is TRBV5-5; D unclear. The CDR3 loop spans 12 amino acids. The ends were cut back, 1 base at V and 5 bases at J, with 5 bases in the middle. Germline assignment: CDR1 SGHKS and CDR2 YYEKEE (reference sequence). CDR3: CASSLWLDTQYF. CDR3 DNA sequence: TGTGCCAGCAGCTTGTGGCTAGATACGCAGTATTTT. The full variable domain, its missing parts supplied by reference TRBV5-5 and TRBJ2-3, is DAGVTQSPTHLIKTRGQQVTLRCSPISGHKSVSWYQQVLGQGPQFIFQYYEKEERGRGNFPDRFSARQFPNYSSELNVNALLLGDSALYLCASSLWLDTQYFGPGTRLTVL.

The chain is built from TRBV28 and TRBJ2-3; D not resolved. CDR1 is MDHEN, CDR2 SYDVKM, per germline. Trimming took 4 bases from V and 0 from J, leaving 14 bases between them. The CDR3 extends over 16 amino acids. The CDR3, as DNA: TGTGCCAGCAGTTCCAGAGCTGTCTTCAGCACAGATACGCAGTATTTT. Protein product: CASSSRAVFSTDTQYF.

The genes are TRBV12-3 or TRBV12-4 and TRBJ1-1; TRBD1 aligns across 7 bases. V was clipped by 5 bases and J by 0 bases; unmatched bases: 6. This CDR3 is built from 15 residues. The CDR3: CASSPSRGLNTEAFF. CDR3 DNA sequence: TGTGCCAGCAGTCCTTCCAGGGGGTTGAACACTGAAGCTTTCTTT.

This clonotype occurred a few times. The genes are TRBV7-6 and TRBJ1-1, with D possibly being TRBD1 (5 bases). V was pared by 3 bases and J by 8 bases, with 10 bases between. The CDR3 totals 12 residues. Germline CDR1 reads SGHVS; CDR2 reads FNYEAQ. Here the CDR3 reads CASSLGQGEAFF. CDR3 DNA: TGTGCCAGCAGCTTGGGGCAGGGAGAAGCTTTCTTT. Based on the CDR3 plus reference TRBV7-6 and TRBJ1-1, the full variable domain is GAGVSQSPRYKVTKRGQDVALRCDPISGHVSLYWYRQALGQGPEFLTYFNYEAQQDKSGLPNDRFSAERPEGSISTLTIQRTEQRDSAMYRCASSLGQGEAFFGQGTRLTVV.

This chain links TRBV25-1 with TRBJ2-1, with D tentatively TRBD2 (5 bases). Trimming removed 5 bases from V and 10 bases from J, with 12 bases in between. Germline V gene sequence: CDR1 MGHDK, CDR2 SYGVNS. This CDR3 region has 12 residues. CDR3 sequence (DNA): TGTGCCAGCAGTAGCTCTCGGGGAGAGCAGTTCTTC. This translates into CASSSSRGEQFF.

This sequence joins TRBV9 and TRBJ2-1; TRBD2 aligns across 13 bases. V was pared by 4 bases and J by 8 bases, with 6 bases of the junction left unmatched. CDR3 length equals 15 residues. CDR1 and CDR2 (germline): SGDLS, YYNGEE. The CDR3 protein is CASSPTSGGTDEQFF. DNA for the CDR3: TGTGCCAGCAGCCCGACTAGCGGGGGGACGGATGAGCAGTTCTTC.

This clonotype was recorded a few times. This rearrangement joins TRBV20-1 to TRBJ1-1; 11 bases align to TRBD1. CDR3 length: 16 amino acids. The trim removed 0 bases at V and 4 bases at J, leaving 7 bases unmatched. Germline V lookup: CDR1 DFQATT, CDR2 SNEGSKA (reference sequence). CDR3 residues: CSARDGEGTGGTEAFF. The CDR3 DNA is TGCAGTGCTAGAGATGGAGAAGGGACAGGGGGCACTGAAGCTTTCTTT.